The clone carrying this T cell receptor (beta chain) has ten or more counts. From the PCR reads, TCRdb called clonotypes with MiXCR, one entry per CDR3 protein. The sample includes over 90,000 distinct CDR3 sequences, 51% of them seen just once. V was clipped by 2 bases and J by 3 bases, with 6 bases between them. CDR3 size: 13 residues. Germline assignment: CDR1 SEHNR and CDR2 FQNEAQ (reference sequence). The source of the sample is a study of CDR3 diversity in severe acne. The clonotype was recovered from a male donor with acne. The rearrangement uses TRBV7-9 and TRBJ2-3; D is possibly TRBD1 (6 bases). The sequenced sample consisted of blood. The CDR3 DNA reads as TGTGCCAGCAGCTTAACAGGGACAGATACGCAGTATTTT. The encoded protein is CASSLTGTDTQYF.